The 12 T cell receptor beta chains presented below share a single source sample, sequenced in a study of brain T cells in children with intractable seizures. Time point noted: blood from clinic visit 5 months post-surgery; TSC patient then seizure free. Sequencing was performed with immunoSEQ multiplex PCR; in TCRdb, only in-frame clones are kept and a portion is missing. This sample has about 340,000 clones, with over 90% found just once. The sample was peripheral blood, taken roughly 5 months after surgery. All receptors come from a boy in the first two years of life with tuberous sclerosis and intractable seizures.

The CDR3 nucleotides read TGTGCCAGCAGCCTATCCCGGAGCGGAAACACCATATATTTT. This gives the protein CASSLSRSGNTIYF. The V call is TRBV6-6, the J call TRBJ1-3; no reliable D call. The CDR3 runs to 14 residues. CDR1 MNHNY and CDR2 SVGAGI come from the germline V gene (reference sequence). The V end was cut by 6 bases, the J end by 4 bases, with 13 bases between.

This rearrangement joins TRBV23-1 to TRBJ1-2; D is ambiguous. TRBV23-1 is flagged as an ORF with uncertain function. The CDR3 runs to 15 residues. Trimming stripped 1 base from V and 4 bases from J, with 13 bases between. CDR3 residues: CASSQLGGGGYGYTF. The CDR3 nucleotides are TGCGCCAGCAGTCAATTGGGCGGAGGCGGCTATGGCTACACCTTC.

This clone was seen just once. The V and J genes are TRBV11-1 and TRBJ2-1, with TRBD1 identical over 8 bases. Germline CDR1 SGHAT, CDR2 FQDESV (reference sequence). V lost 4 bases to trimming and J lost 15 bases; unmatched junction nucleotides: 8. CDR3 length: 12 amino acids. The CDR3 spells CASSSTGQESFF. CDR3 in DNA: TGTGCCAGCAGCTCCACGGGACAGGAATCGTTCTTC.

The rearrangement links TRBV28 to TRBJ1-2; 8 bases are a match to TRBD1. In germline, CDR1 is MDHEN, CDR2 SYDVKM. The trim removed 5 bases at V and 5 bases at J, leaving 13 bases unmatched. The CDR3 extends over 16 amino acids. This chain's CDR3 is CASSPQGARRDYGYTF. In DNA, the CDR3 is TGTGCCAGCAGTCCCCAGGGGGCGCGAAGGGATTATGGCTACACCTTC.

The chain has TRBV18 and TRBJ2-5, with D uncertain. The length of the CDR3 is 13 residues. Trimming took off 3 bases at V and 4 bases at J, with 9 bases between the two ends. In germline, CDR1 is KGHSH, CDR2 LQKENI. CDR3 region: CASSPGSAETQYF. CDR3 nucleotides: TGTGCCAGCTCACCGGGAAGCGCAGAGACCCAGTACTTC.

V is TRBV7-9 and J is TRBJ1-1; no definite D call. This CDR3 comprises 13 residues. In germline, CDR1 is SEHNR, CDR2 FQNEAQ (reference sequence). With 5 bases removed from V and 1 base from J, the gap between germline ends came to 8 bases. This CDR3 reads CASSHPANTEAFF. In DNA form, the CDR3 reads TGTGCCAGCAGCCATCCCGCGAACACTGAAGCTTTCTTT. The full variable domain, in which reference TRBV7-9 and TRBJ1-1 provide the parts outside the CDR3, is DTGVSQNPRHKITKRGQNVTFRCDPISEHNRLYWYRQTLGQGPEFLTYFQNEAQLEKSRLLSDRFSAERPKGSFSTLEIQRTEQGDSAMYLCASSHPANTEAFFGQGTRLTVV.

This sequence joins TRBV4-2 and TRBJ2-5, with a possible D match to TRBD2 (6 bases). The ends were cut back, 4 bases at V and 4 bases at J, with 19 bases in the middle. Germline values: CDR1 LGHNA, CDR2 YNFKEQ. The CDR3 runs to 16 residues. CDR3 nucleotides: TGTGCCAGCAGCCGAGTTACGGAGGGCTGGGGAGAGACCCAGTACTTC. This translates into CASSRVTEGWGETQYF.

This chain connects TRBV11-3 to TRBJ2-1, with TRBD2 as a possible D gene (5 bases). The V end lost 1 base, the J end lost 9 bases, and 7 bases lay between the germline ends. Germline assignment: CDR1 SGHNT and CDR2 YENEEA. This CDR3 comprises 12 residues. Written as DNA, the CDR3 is TGTGCCAGCAGCTTAGTGGAGGTTGAGCAGTTCTTC. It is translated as CASSLVEVEQFF.

CDR3 protein: CASSEARDSQETQYF. The CDR3 nucleotides are TGTGCCAGCAGTGAAGCACGGGACTCCCAAGAGACCCAGTACTTC. This chain connects TRBV2 to TRBJ2-5, with D maybe TRBD2 (6 bases). The V end lost 0 bases, the J end lost 1 base, and 9 bases lay between the germline ends. CDR1 and CDR2 (germline): SNHLY, FYNNEI. This CDR3 has 15 amino acids.

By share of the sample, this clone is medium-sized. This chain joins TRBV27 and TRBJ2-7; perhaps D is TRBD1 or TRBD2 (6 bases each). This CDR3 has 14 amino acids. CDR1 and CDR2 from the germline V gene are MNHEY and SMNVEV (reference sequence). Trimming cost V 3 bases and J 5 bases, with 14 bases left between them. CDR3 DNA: TGTGCCAGCAGTTTGGGGGGCGGCAGGAACGAGCAGTACTTC. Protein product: CASSLGGGRNEQYF.

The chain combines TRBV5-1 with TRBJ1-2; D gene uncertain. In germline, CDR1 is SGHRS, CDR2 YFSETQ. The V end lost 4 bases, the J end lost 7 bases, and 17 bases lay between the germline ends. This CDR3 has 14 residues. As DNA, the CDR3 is TGCGCCAGCAGCCCCGAGTTCCCCGTGGGTGGCTACACCTTC. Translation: CASSPEFPVGGYTF.

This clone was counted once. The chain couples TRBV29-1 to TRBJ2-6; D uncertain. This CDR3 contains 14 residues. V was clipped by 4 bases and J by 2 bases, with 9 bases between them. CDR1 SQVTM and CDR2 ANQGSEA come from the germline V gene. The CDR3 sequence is CSVVSRPGANVLTF. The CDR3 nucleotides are TGCAGCGTTGTGAGTAGGCCTGGGGCCAACGTCCTGACTTTC.